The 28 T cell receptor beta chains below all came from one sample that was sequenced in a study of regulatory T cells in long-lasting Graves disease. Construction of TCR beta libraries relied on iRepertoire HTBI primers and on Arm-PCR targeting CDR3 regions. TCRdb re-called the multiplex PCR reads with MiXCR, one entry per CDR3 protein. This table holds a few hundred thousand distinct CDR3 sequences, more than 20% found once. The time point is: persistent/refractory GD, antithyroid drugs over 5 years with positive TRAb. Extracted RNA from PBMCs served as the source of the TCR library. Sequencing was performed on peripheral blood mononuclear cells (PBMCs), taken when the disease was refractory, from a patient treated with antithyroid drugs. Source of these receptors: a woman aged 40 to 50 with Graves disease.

This CDR3 is CASSLMRDSGANVLTF. The CDR3, as DNA: TGTGCCAGCAGCTTGATGAGGGACTCTGGGGCCAACGTCCTGACTTTC. The chain employs TRBV7-8 and TRBJ2-6; the D gene is possibly TRBD2 (5 bases). Germline CDR1 and CDR2: SGHVS and FQNEAQ. V dropped 3 bases and J dropped 0 bases, with 9 bases sitting between them. This CDR3 spans 16 amino acids.

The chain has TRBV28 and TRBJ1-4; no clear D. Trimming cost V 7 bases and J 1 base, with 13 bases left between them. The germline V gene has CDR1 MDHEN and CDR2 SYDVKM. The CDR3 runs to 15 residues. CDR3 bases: TGTGCCAGCACCCCTTTTAAAGGAACTAATGAAAAACTGTTTTTT. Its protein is CASTPFKGTNEKLFF.

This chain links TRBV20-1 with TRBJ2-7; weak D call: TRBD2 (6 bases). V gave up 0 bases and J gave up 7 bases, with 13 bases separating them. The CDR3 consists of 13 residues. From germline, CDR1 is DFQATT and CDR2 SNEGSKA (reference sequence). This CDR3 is CSAREAGSGEQYF. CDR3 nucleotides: TGCAGTGCTAGAGAGGCGGGGAGTGGGGAGCAGTACTTC.

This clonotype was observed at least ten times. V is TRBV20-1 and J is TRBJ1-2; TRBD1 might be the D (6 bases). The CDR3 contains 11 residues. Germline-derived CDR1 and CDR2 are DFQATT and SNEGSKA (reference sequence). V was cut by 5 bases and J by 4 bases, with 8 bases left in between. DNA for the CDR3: TGCAGTGCTGGACAGTCCTATGGCTACACCTTC. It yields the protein CSAGQSYGYTF.

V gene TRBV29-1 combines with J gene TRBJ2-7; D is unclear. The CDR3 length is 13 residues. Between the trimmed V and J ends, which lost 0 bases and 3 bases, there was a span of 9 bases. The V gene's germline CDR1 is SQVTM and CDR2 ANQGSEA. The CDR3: CSVEEGRSYEQYF. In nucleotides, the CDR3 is TGCAGCGTTGAAGAAGGACGCAGCTACGAGCAGTACTTC.

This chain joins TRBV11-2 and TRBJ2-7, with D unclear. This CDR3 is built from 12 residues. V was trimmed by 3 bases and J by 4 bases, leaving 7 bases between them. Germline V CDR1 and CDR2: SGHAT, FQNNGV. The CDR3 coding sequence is TGTGCCAGCAGCTTCAGGTTGTACGAGCAGTACTTC. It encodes CASSFRLYEQYF.

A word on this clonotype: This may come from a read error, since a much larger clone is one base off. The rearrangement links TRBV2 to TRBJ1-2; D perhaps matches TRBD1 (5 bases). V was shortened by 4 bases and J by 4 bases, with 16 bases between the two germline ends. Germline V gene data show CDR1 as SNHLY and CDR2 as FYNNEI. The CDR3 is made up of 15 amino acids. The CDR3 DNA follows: TGTGCCAGCAGTGCTCCCCGGGGCAGAGTCTATGGCTACACCTTC. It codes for CASSAPRGRVYGYTF.

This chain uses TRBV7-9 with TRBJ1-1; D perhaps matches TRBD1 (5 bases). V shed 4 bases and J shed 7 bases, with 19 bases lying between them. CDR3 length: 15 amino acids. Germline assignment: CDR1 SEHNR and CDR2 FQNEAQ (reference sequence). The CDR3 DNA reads TGTGCCAGCAGCTGGGCCGGGACGGCAAAAGATGAAGCTTTCTTT. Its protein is CASSWAGTAKDEAFF.

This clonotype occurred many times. The CDR3 coding sequence is TGCGCCAGCAGCTTTACGGACCCCTTAGGATCACCCCTCCACTTT. Translation: CASSFTDPLGSPLHF. The V call is TRBV5-1, the J call TRBJ1-6; no firm D call. Trimming shortened V by 2 bases and J by 10 bases, and 16 bases separated the two germline ends. CDR1 SGHRS and CDR2 YFSETQ come from the germline V gene. CDR3 length equals 15 residues.

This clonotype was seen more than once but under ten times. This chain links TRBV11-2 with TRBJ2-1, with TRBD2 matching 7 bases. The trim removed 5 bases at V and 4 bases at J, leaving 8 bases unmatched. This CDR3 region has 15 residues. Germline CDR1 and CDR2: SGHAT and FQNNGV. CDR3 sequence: CASSPWASGYNEQFF. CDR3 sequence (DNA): TGTGCCAGCAGCCCTTGGGCTAGCGGTTACAATGAGCAGTTCTTC.

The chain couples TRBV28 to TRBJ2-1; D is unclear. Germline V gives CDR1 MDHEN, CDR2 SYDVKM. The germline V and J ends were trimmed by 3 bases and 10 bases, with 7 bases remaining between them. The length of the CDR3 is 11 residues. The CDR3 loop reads CASSFSREQFF. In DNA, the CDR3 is TGTGCCAGCAGTTTTAGCAGGGAGCAGTTCTTC.

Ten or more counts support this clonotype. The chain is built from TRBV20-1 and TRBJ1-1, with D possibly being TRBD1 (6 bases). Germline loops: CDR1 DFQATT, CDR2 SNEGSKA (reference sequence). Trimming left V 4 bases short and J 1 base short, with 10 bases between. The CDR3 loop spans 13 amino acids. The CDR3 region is CSAKSQGNTEAFF. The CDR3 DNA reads TGCAGTGCTAAATCACAGGGGAACACTGAAGCTTTCTTT.

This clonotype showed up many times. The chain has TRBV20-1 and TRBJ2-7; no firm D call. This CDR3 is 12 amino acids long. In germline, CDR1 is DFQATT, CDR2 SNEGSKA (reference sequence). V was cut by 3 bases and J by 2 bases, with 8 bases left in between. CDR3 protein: CSASEGPYEQYF. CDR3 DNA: TGCAGTGCTAGCGAAGGGCCCTACGAGCAGTACTTC.

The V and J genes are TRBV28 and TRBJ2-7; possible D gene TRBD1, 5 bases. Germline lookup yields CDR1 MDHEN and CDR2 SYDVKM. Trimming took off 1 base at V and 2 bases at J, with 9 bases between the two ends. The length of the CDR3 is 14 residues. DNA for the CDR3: TGTGCCAGCAGTTTATTTGAAGGGGCCTACGAGCAGTACTTC. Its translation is CASSLFEGAYEQYF. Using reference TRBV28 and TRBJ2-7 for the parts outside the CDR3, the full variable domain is DVKVTQSSRYLVKRTGEKVFLECVQDMDHENMFWYRQDPGLGLRLIYFSYDVKMKEKGDIPEGYSVSREKKERFSLILESASTNQTSMYLCASSLFEGAYEQYFGPGTRLTVT.

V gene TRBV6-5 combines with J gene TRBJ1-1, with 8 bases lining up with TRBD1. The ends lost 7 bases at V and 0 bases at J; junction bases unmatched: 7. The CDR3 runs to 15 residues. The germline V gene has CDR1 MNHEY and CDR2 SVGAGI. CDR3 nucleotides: TGTGCCAGCAATAGCTTGGGACAGGTGAACACTGAAGCTTTCTTT. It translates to CASNSLGQVNTEAFF.

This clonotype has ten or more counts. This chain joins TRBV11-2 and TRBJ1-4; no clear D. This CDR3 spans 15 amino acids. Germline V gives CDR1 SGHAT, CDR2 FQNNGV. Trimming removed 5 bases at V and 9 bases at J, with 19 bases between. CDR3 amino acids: CASSQMTAGFQKLFF. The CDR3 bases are TGTGCCAGCAGCCAGATGACTGCGGGGTTCCAAAAACTGTTTTTT.

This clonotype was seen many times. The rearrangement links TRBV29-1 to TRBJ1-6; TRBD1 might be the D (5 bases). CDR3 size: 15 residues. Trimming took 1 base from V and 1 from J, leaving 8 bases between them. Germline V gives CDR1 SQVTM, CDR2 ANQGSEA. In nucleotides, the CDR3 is TGCAGCGTTGAAGCAGGGTGGTCCTATAATTCACCCCTCCACTTT. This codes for CSVEAGWSYNSPLHF.

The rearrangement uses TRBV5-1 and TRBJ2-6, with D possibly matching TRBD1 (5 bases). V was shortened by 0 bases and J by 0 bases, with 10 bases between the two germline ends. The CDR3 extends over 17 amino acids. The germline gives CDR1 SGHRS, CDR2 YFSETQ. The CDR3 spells CASSLAGQISGANVLTF. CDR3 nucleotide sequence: TGCGCCAGCAGCTTGGCAGGACAAATCTCTGGGGCCAACGTCCTGACTTTC.

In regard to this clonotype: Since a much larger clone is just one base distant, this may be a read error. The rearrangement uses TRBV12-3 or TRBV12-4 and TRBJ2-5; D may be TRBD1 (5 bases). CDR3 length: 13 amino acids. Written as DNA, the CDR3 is TGTGCCAGCAGCCAAAGGGGAAGAGAGACCCGGTACTTC. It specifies CASSQRGRETRYF.

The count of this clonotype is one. CDR3 in amino acids: CASSQKDTQYF. The DNA of the CDR3 is TGTGCCAGCAGCCAAAAAGATACGCAGTATTTT. The chain couples TRBV7-9 to TRBJ2-3, with D unresolved. The length of the CDR3 is 11 residues. V was trimmed by 5 bases and J by 5 bases, leaving 5 bases between them. Germline V gene lookup returns CDR1 SEHNR and CDR2 FQNEAQ (reference sequence).

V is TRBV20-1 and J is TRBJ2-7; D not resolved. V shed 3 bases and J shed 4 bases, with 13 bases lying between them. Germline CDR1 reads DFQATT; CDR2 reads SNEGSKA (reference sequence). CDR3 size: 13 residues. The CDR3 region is CSASSGILYEQYF. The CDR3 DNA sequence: TGCAGTGCTAGCTCAGGTATCTTATACGAGCAGTACTTC.

The CDR3 DNA is TGTGCCAGCAGCCAAGACCGGACTAGCGTCTCCTACGAGCAGTACTTC. Translation gives CASSQDRTSVSYEQYF. The V and J genes are TRBV4-2 and TRBJ2-7, with 9 bases lining up with TRBD2. The junction had 3 bases not matched to a gene; V was cut back by 0 bases and J by 0 bases. The CDR3 has 16 residues. CDR1 and CDR2 (germline): LGHNA, YNFKEQ.

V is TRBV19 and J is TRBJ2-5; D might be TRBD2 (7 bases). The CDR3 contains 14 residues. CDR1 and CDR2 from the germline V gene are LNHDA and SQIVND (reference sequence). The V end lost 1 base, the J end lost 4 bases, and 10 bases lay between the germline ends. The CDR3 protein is CASSIGGGRETQYF. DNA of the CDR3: TGTGCCAGTAGTATAGGGGGGGGCAGAGAGACCCAGTACTTC.

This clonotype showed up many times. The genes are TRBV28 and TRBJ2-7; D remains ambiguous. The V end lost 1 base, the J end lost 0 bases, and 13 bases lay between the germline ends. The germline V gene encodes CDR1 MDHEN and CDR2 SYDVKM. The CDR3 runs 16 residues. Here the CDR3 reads CASSLSFPAPSYEQYF. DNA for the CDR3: TGTGCCAGCAGTTTATCCTTCCCGGCCCCCTCCTACGAGCAGTACTTC.

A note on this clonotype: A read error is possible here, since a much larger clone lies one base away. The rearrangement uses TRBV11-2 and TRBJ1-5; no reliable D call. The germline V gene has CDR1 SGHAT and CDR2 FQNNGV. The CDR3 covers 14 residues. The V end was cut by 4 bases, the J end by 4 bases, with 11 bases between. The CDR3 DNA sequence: TGTGCCAGCAGCTCAGATGTGGGGAATCAGCCCCAGCATTTT. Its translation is CASSSDVGNQPQHF. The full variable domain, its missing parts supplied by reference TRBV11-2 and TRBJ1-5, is EAGVAQSPRYKIIEKRQSVAFWCNPISGHATLYWYQQILGQGPKLLIQFQNNGVVDDSQLPKDRFSAERLKGVDSTLKIQPAKLEDSAVYLCASSSDVGNQPQHFGDGTRLSIL.

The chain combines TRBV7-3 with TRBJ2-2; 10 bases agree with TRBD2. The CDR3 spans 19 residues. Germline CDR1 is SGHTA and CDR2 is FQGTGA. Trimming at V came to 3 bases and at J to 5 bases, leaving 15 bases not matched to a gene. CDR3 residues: CASSLTAPGLAYSTGELFF. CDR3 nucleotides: TGTGCCAGCAGCTTGACAGCACCGGGACTAGCGTACTCTACCGGGGAGCTGTTTTTT.

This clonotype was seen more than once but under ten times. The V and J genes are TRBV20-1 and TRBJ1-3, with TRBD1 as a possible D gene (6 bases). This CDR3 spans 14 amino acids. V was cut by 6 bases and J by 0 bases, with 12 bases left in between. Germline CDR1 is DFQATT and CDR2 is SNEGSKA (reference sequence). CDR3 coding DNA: TGCAGTGCGCGGACAGCAACCTCTGGAAACACCATATATTTT. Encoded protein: CSARTATSGNTIYF.

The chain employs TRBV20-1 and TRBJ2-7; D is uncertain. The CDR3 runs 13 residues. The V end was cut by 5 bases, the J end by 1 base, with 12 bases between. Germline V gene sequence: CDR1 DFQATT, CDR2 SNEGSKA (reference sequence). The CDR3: CSALSDRSYEQYF. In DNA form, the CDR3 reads TGCAGTGCTCTCAGCGACCGTTCCTACGAGCAGTACTTC.